Presented here are 9 T cell receptor beta chains from one specimen sequenced in a study of cytomegalovirus exposure and HLA in healthy donors. The PCR ran on 60 Vbeta and 13 Jbeta primers. Sequencing used immunoSEQ multiplex PCR; TCRdb keeps in-frame clones, though not all of them. The sample has 150,000 to 200,000 clones; about four fifths are singletons. The sequenced sample was PBMCs. Receptors were obtained from a woman aged 25 to 45 in good health and CMV-seropositive.

The genes are TRBV7-2 and TRBJ2-3, with D perhaps matching TRBD2 (5 bases). Germline values: CDR1 SGHTA, CDR2 FQGNSA. V lost 7 bases and J 0 bases, leaving 14 bases between the germline ends. CDR3 length: 15 amino acids. This chain's CDR3 is CASIHSVASTDTQYF. CDR3 in DNA: TGTGCCAGCATCCATAGCGTAGCTAGCACAGATACGCAGTATTTT.

This clone was found a few times. V is TRBV18 and J is TRBJ1-1; D is perhaps TRBD1 (5 bases). The ends were cut back, 5 bases at V and 4 bases at J, with 14 bases in the middle. This CDR3 comprises 14 residues. Germline loops: CDR1 KGHSH, CDR2 LQKENI. The CDR3 nucleotides are TGTGCCAGCTCATCCTCGGCGGGGGTCACTGAAGCTTTCTTT. It encodes CASSSSAGVTEAFF.

This chain uses TRBV5-1 with TRBJ1-1, with D possibly matching TRBD1 (6 bases). Germline assignment: CDR1 SGHRS and CDR2 YFSETQ. The CDR3 consists of 15 residues. With 0 bases removed from V and 1 base from J, the gap between germline ends came to 10 bases. Here the CDR3 reads CASSLVGGGNTEAFF. The DNA of the CDR3 is TGCGCCAGCAGCTTGGTTGGGGGCGGGAACACTGAAGCTTTCTTT.

This clone was recorded once. The V gene is TRBV2, the J gene TRBJ2-7; the D is unclear. From germline, CDR1 is SNHLY and CDR2 FYNNEI. CDR3 length equals 13 residues. The V gene lost 3 bases and the J gene lost 6 bases, with 12 bases spanning the gap. CDR3 sequence: CASSDEPLSEQYF. In nucleotides, the CDR3 is TGTGCCAGCAGTGACGAACCTTTGAGCGAGCAGTACTTC.

The V and J genes are TRBV7-2 and TRBJ1-2; no clear D. The CDR3 totals 14 residues. Trimming removed 1 base from V and 4 bases from J, with 10 bases in between. Germline V gene sequence: CDR1 SGHTA, CDR2 FQGNSA. The CDR3 reads CASSLVIGSYGYTF. The CDR3 DNA is TGTGCCAGCAGCTTAGTGATTGGGAGCTATGGCTACACCTTC.

This rearrangement joins TRBV6-6 to TRBJ2-3; D might be TRBD1 (5 bases). The ends were cut back, 10 bases at V and 4 bases at J, with 18 bases in the middle. This CDR3 comprises 14 residues. Germline assignment: CDR1 MNHNY and CDR2 SVGAGI (reference sequence). CDR3 DNA: TGTGCCACCAACACCCCGACAGATCCAGATACGCAGTATTTT. Amino acid sequence: CATNTPTDPDTQYF.

V and J are TRBV5-1 and TRBJ1-2, with 7 bases matching TRBD1. From germline, CDR1 is SGHRS and CDR2 YFSETQ. The V and J ends lost 7 bases and 3 bases, in that order; junction bases with no gene match: 0. The CDR3 has 11 residues. CDR3 bases: TGCGCCAGCGGGACAGACTATGGCTACACCTTC. As protein: CASGTDYGYTF.

This chain connects TRBV14 to TRBJ2-3; a possible D gene is TRBD2 (6 bases). CDR1 SGHDN and CDR2 FVKESK come from the germline V gene. Deletions cut 4 bases from V and 0 bases from J, with 11 bases between. The CDR3 runs to 15 residues. The CDR3 DNA reads as TGTGCCAGCAGCCCAATAGCGGCAAGCACAGATACGCAGTATTTT. Protein product: CASSPIAASTDTQYF.

This chain links TRBV9 with TRBJ1-5; maybe TRBD1 (6 bases). V was clipped by 3 bases and J by 4 bases, with 8 bases between them. Germline CDR1 SGDLS, CDR2 YYNGEE. The CDR3 spans 13 residues. CDR3 nucleotide sequence: TGTGCCAGCAGCGAAACAGGGAATCAGCCCCAGCATTTT. This codes for CASSETGNQPQHF.